This entry lists 30 T cell receptor beta chains sequenced from one sample in a study of T cells in Graves' hyperthyroidism and ophthalmopathy. Template material for amplifying TCR beta CDR3 regions consisted of RNA transcripts. The HTBI primer set drove a first-round RT-PCR of the TCR CDR3. TCRdb analysed the multiplex PCR reads with MiXCR anew, one entry per CDR3 protein. The profile shows around 660,000 distinct CDR3 sequences, 45% of them singletons. Sequenced input: peripheral blood or thyroid tissue (not recorded which). The receptors originated from an adult man with Graves' disease, either hyperthyroidism or ophthalmopathy (not recorded which).

The chain couples TRBV12-3 or TRBV12-4 to TRBJ1-3, with TRBD1 as a possible D gene (6 bases). This CDR3 contains 16 residues. V shed 6 bases and J shed 0 bases, with 15 bases lying between them. CDR3 residues: CASRPAGAPSGNTIYF. The CDR3 bases are TGTGCCAGCAGACCAGCAGGGGCACCCTCTGGAAACACCATATATTTT.

This clonotype was picked up many times. V gene TRBV10-3 combines with J gene TRBJ1-5, with D perhaps matching TRBD1 (5 bases). The CDR3 runs 13 residues. The V gene lost 1 base and the J gene lost 5 bases, with 6 bases spanning the gap. From germline, CDR1 is ENHRY and CDR2 SYGVKD. The CDR3 coding sequence is TGTGCCATCAGTGAGTTGGGGGATCAGCCCCAGCATTTT. As protein: CAISELGDQPQHF.

V gene TRBV2 combines with J gene TRBJ1-2, with D possibly being TRBD1 (6 bases). Per germline, CDR1 SNHLY and CDR2 FYNNEI. V was clipped by 5 bases and J by 6 bases, with 16 bases between them. This CDR3 comprises 14 residues. The CDR3 bases are TGTGCCAGCAGTCCAGTTAGGGGGGGGAATGGCTACACCTTC. This translates into CASSPVRGGNGYTF.

This clonotype was detected only a few times. The chain joins TRBV10-3 to TRBJ1-1, with D tentatively TRBD1 (5 bases). CDR3 length: 14 residues. CDR1 ENHRY and CDR2 SYGVKD come from the germline V gene. Trimming took 8 bases from V and 0 from J, leaving 13 bases between them. The CDR3 coding sequence is TGTGCCATCGGAGGGCAGGGCATGAACACTGAAGCTTTCTTT. It specifies CAIGGQGMNTEAFF.

Points on this clonotype: A much bigger clone sits one base away, suggesting this may be a read error. The V and J genes are TRBV10-3 and TRBJ1-2; D ambiguous. The CDR3 consists of 14 residues. Germline V gene sequence: CDR1 ENHRY, CDR2 SYGVKD. CDR3 protein: CAVSESEANYGYTF. The DNA of the CDR3 is TGTGCCGTCAGTGAGTCCGAAGCTAACTATGGCTACACCTTC.

This clonotype occurred a few times. The V call is TRBV20-1, the J call TRBJ2-7, with D possibly TRBD1 on 5 matching bases. V lost 6 bases and J 4 bases, leaving 16 bases between the germline ends. The CDR3 consists of 13 residues. Germline V lookup: CDR1 DFQATT, CDR2 SNEGSKA (reference sequence). The chain's CDR3 is CSAIGESSYEQYF. CDR3 in DNA: TGCAGTGCCATAGGGGAATCTTCTTACGAGCAGTACTTC.

The rearrangement links TRBV12-3 or TRBV12-4 to TRBJ1-2; unclear D gene. The CDR3 has 12 amino acids. Trimming pared 3 bases from V and 14 bases from J, leaving 16 bases between. The CDR3 here is CASSFPSGGWTF. The DNA for the CDR3 is TGTGCCAGCAGTTTCCCCTCGGGCGGGTGGACCTTC.

This clonotype showed up many times. The chain carries TRBV15 and TRBJ1-5; TRBD1 is a possible D gene (5 bases). Germline CDR1 reads LNHNV; CDR2 reads YYDKDF (reference sequence). Trimming pared 1 base from V and 4 bases from J, leaving 14 bases between. This CDR3 is 16 amino acids long. CDR3: CATSRARGIANQPQHF. CDR3 DNA sequence: TGTGCCACCAGCAGAGCACGGGGGATCGCGAATCAGCCCCAGCATTTT.

This clonotype was observed a few times. The CDR3 DNA sequence: TGCAGTGCTAGAGATGGACAGTCAACCTACGAGCAGTACTTC. It is translated as CSARDGQSTYEQYF. V is TRBV20-1 and J is TRBJ2-7, with D tentatively TRBD1 (6 bases). This CDR3 spans 14 amino acids. V lost 0 bases and J lost 2, with 11 bases in between. Germline-derived CDR1 and CDR2 are DFQATT and SNEGSKA (reference sequence).

This clonotype was recorded many times. V usage is TRBV7-8 and J usage is TRBJ2-5, with TRBD1 identical over 12 bases. From germline, CDR1 is SGHVS and CDR2 FQNEAQ. Unmatched junction bases numbered 3, after V lost 5 bases and J lost 5 bases. The CDR3 length is 14 residues. CDR3 nucleotides: TGTGCCAGCAGCGGGGACAGGGGGCCGGAGACCCAGTACTTC. Translation gives CASSGDRGPETQYF.

To note about this clonotype: A read error is possible here, since a much larger clone lies one base away. This chain connects TRBV7-9 to TRBJ2-2; D remains ambiguous. This CDR3 has 10 amino acids. Germline CDR1 SEHNR, CDR2 FQNEAQ (reference sequence). V gave up 5 bases and J gave up 7 bases, with 2 bases separating them. The CDR3, as DNA: TGTGCCAGCAGCAACGGGGAGCTGTTTTTT. It translates to CASSNGELFF.

This chain uses TRBV29-1 with TRBJ1-1; tentative D call: TRBD1 (5 bases). Per germline, CDR1 SQVTM and CDR2 ANQGSEA. The V gene lost 3 bases and the J gene lost 3 bases, with 20 bases spanning the gap. The CDR3 totals 16 residues. CDR3 nucleotides: TGCAGCGTTGAGTCAAAGGGGATCCATCGGGACACTGAAGCTTTCTTT. Translated, it gives CSVESKGIHRDTEAFF.

The chain recombines TRBV10-3 with TRBJ1-1; 7 bases agree with TRBD1. V lost 4 bases to trimming and J lost 2 bases; unmatched junction nucleotides: 4. Germline loops: CDR1 ENHRY, CDR2 SYGVKD. This CDR3 spans 14 amino acids. CDR3 bases: TGTGCCATCAGTGCCGGACAGGTAAACACTGAAGCTTTCTTT. Residues: CAISAGQVNTEAFF.

There are many counts of this clonotype. V and J are TRBV10-3 and TRBJ2-2; D not certain. This CDR3 has 15 residues. V dropped 3 bases and J dropped 0 bases, with 8 bases sitting between them. The germline V gene has CDR1 ENHRY and CDR2 SYGVKD. DNA of the CDR3: TGTGCCATCAGTGAAGGTCGAACGAACACCGGGGAGCTGTTTTTT. Protein sequence: CAISEGRTNTGELFF.

This clonotype turned up a few times. The chain is built from TRBV19 and TRBJ1-5; the D is unclear. Germline V CDR1 and CDR2: LNHDA, SQIVND (reference sequence). The CDR3 loop spans 13 amino acids. Trimming cost V 5 bases and J 4 bases, with 9 bases left between them. The CDR3 loop reads CASSAKENQPQHF. CDR3 in DNA: TGTGCCAGTAGTGCGAAGGAAAATCAGCCCCAGCATTTT.

This clonotype turned up a few times. The genes are TRBV5-1 and TRBJ1-5, with D possibly matching TRBD1 (6 bases). Germline loops: CDR1 SGHRS, CDR2 YFSETQ. The V gene lost 0 bases and the J gene lost 3 bases, with 10 bases spanning the gap. The CDR3 extends over 15 amino acids. The chain's CDR3 is CASSLGGQFNQPQHF. CDR3 DNA: TGCGCCAGCAGCTTGGGAGGACAGTTCAATCAGCCCCAGCATTTT.

The rearrangement links TRBV9 to TRBJ1-5; D perhaps matches TRBD1 (5 bases). The V gene's germline CDR1 is SGDLS and CDR2 YYNGEE. Trimming cost V 7 bases and J 2 bases, with 13 bases left between them. This CDR3 spans 14 amino acids. This CDR3 reads CASGRQGGNQPQHF. The DNA for the CDR3 is TGTGCCAGCGGACGGCAGGGAGGCAATCAGCCCCAGCATTTT.

Remarks on this clonotype: Mismatch with germline at one junction end may stem from a read error. CDR3 DNA sequence: TGCGCCAGCACTCCGGGCGTGAACACTAAAGCTTTCTTT. Protein product: CASTPGVNTKAFF. The chain uses TRBV7-3 and TRBJ1-1, with D hard to call. Germline CDR1 SGHTA, CDR2 FQGTGA. The CDR3 runs to 13 residues.

As for this clonotype: A read error is possible here, since a much larger clone lies one base away. This chain joins TRBV29-1 and TRBJ2-7, with a tentative D call TRBD1 (6 bases). Germline values: CDR1 SQVTM, CDR2 ANQGSEA. The CDR3 loop spans 14 amino acids. The V end lost 4 bases, the J end lost 2 bases, and 15 bases lay between the germline ends. Here the CDR3 DNA reads TGCAGCGTTGTTAGTGTAGGACAGCCCTACGAGCAGTACTTC. It is translated as CSVVSVGQPYEQYF.

The V call is TRBV2, the J call TRBJ2-5, with 14 positions matching TRBD2. The junction had 3 bases not matched to a gene; V was cut back by 8 bases and J by 1 base. The length of the CDR3 is 15 residues. Germline V gene data show CDR1 as SNHLY and CDR2 as FYNNEI. DNA for the CDR3: TGTGCCAGCTCGGGGACTAGCGGGGGCCAAGAGACCCAGTACTTC. This translates into CASSGTSGGQETQYF.

The chain uses TRBV7-8 and TRBJ1-2; 7 positions match TRBD1. The CDR3 contains 17 residues. J was trimmed by 3 bases and V by 4 bases; bases with no gene match: 14. Per germline, CDR1 SGHVS and CDR2 FQNEAQ. In nucleotides, the CDR3 is TGTGCCAGCAGCTCGGGACAGATTCCCCAACAATACTATGGCTACACCTTC. It codes for CASSSGQIPQQYYGYTF.

The CDR3 loop is CSARTLGGYTF. The DNA of the CDR3 is TGCAGTGCCAGGACACTGGGGGGCTACACCTTC. The chain is built from TRBV20-1 and TRBJ1-2; weak D call: TRBD1 (5 bases). CDR1 DFQATT and CDR2 SNEGSKA come from the germline V gene (reference sequence). V was cut by 6 bases and J by 8 bases, with 13 bases left in between. This CDR3 is built from 11 residues.

The chain uses TRBV11-2 and TRBJ1-5; TRBD1 matches at 7 bases. CDR3 size: 15 residues. Per the germline V gene, CDR1 is SGHAT and CDR2 is FQNNGV. Trimming at V came to 3 bases and at J to 0 bases, leaving 2 bases not matched to a gene. The CDR3, as DNA: TGTGCCAGCAGCTTGGGACAGCATAGCAATCAGCCCCAGCATTTT. Protein: CASSLGQHSNQPQHF.

The genes are TRBV5-1 and TRBJ1-1, with 8 bases aligning to TRBD1. Germline trimming cut 5 bases from V and 6 bases from J; bases unmatched to any gene: 9. CDR1 is SGHRS, CDR2 YFSETQ, per germline. There are 14 residues in the CDR3. The CDR3 reads CASRQGDSWAEAFF. CDR3 nucleotides: TGCGCCAGCAGACAGGGGGATAGCTGGGCTGAAGCTTTCTTT.

V gene TRBV7-9 combines with J gene TRBJ1-1; weak D call: TRBD1 (6 bases). The V gene lost 0 bases and the J gene lost 3 bases, with 14 bases spanning the gap. The CDR3 totals 16 residues. Germline loops: CDR1 SEHNR, CDR2 FQNEAQ (reference sequence). CDR3 nucleotides: TGTGCCAGCAGCTTAGCGGTACGGGACACCGACACTGAAGCTTTCTTT. Amino acid sequence: CASSLAVRDTDTEAFF.

This clonotype was recorded once. The V and J genes are TRBV7-9 and TRBJ1-5, with TRBD1 as a possible D gene (5 bases). Trimming removed 5 bases from V and 3 bases from J, with 20 bases in between. The CDR3 extends over 17 amino acids. CDR1 and CDR2 from the germline V gene are SEHNR and FQNEAQ (reference sequence). The CDR3 DNA follows: TGTGCCAGCAGCACCTTCCCGGGACGGGGCCTCAATCAGCCCCAGCATTTT. Translated, it gives CASSTFPGRGLNQPQHF.

V gene TRBV24-1 combines with J gene TRBJ2-2; 11 bases fit TRBD2. Germline V lookup: CDR1 KGHDR, CDR2 SFDVKD. The CDR3 sequence is 16 residues long. V was pared by 7 bases and J by 2 bases, with 5 bases of the junction left unmatched. The CDR3, as DNA: TGTGCCACCAGCCCGGGACTAGCGGTAAACACCGGGGAGCTGTTTTTT. Translation: CATSPGLAVNTGELFF.

Many counts were recorded for this clonotype. The chain combines TRBV19 with TRBJ1-5; TRBD1 matches 10 bases. Germline loops: CDR1 LNHDA, CDR2 SQIVND (reference sequence). The CDR3 contains 15 residues. The V gene end was trimmed by 9 bases and the J gene end by 3 bases; junction bases not matched to a gene: 8. As DNA, the CDR3 is TGTGCCAGCATTCGGGACAGGGGAATCAATCAGCCCCAGCATTTT. Translation: CASIRDRGINQPQHF.

As for this clonotype: A read error may explain this, as a much larger clone is one base away. This chain joins TRBV7-2 and TRBJ2-6; 9 bases line up with TRBD1. In germline, CDR1 is SGHTA, CDR2 FQGNSA. CDR3 length: 15 amino acids. As DNA, the CDR3 is TGTGCCAGCAGCTACAGGGGGCCGGGGGCCAACGACCTGACTTTC. Amino acid sequence: CASSYRGPGANDLTF.

This clonotype was picked up many times. The chain is built from TRBV7-8 and TRBJ1-3; D remains unclear. Germline-derived CDR1 and CDR2 are SGHVS and FQNEAQ. The CDR3 is 16 residues long. Trimming stripped 1 base from V and 0 bases from J, with 10 bases between. The CDR3 sequence: CASSLVEASSGNTIYF. In nucleotides, the CDR3 is TGTGCCAGCAGCTTAGTTGAGGCTAGCTCTGGAAACACCATATATTTT.